Each of the 27 T cell receptor beta chains below was sequenced from the same sample in a study of shared clonotypes between healthy human individuals (dated by TCRdb to the early 2020s). Library preparation used the immunoSEQ multiplex PCR assay. In its TCRdb copy, this immuneACCESS table keeps in-frame sequences only and misses some clones. Where compared with another copy, unresolved V genes explain less than half of these, and the others have no known cause. The sample profile shows some 240,000 clones; 65% to 70% of them were found once. Jointly, the top ten make up more than 9.5% of the sample. Sequencing input: memory CD4+ T cells sorted from blood. This specimen's cell subset or site label, interpreted: CD45RA-negative fraction. These receptors were collected from a man younger than 40 in good health.

Only one count was recorded for this clone. The chain links TRBV13 to TRBJ2-1; D possibly corresponds to TRBD2 (6 bases). CDR3 size: 15 residues. The V end was cut by 3 bases, the J end by 0 bases, with 9 bases between. Germline assignment: CDR1 PRHDT and CDR2 FYEKMQ (reference sequence). This chain's CDR3 is CASSLEGSSYNEQFF. The DNA of the CDR3 is TGTGCCAGCAGCTTGGAGGGCAGCTCCTACAATGAGCAGTTCTTC.

The chain links TRBV6-1 to TRBJ2-1; D is unclear. The germline CDR1 and CDR2 sequences are MNHNS and SASEGT. V was pared by 2 bases and J by 7 bases, with 9 bases between. CDR3 length: 13 amino acids. In DNA form, the CDR3 reads TGTGCCAGCAGTGAAAACTCCGATAATGAGCAGTTCTTC. It codes for CASSENSDNEQFF.

In this sample, this clone turned up a few times. This chain uses TRBV11-2 with TRBJ1-2, with TRBD1 as a possible D gene (5 bases). This CDR3 contains 12 residues. Looked up from germline, CDR1 is SGHAT and CDR2 is FQNNGV. Trimming shortened V by 0 bases and J by 6 bases, and 5 bases separated the two germline ends. CDR3 sequence: CASSLEGDGYTF. The CDR3 DNA reads as TGTGCCAGCAGCTTAGAAGGGGATGGCTACACCTTC.

The chain combines TRBV19 with TRBJ2-6, with TRBD1 matching over 7 bases. V lost 5 bases to trimming and J lost 3 bases; unmatched junction nucleotides: 4. Germline loops: CDR1 LNHDA, CDR2 SQIVND (reference sequence). This CDR3 region has 15 residues. The CDR3 DNA reads as TGTGCCAGTAGTCCCAGGGGGTTTGGGGCCAACGTCCTGACTTTC. It translates to CASSPRGFGANVLTF.

The chain joins TRBV5-6 to TRBJ2-7, with D tentatively TRBD1 (6 bases). CDR3 length: 13 residues. Trimming cost V 5 bases and J 6 bases, with 15 bases left between them. CDR1 and CDR2 (germline): SGHDT, YYEEEE. In nucleotides, the CDR3 is TGTGCCAGCAGGAGGTCAGGGGTCGGCGAGCAGTACTTC. Encoded protein: CASRRSGVGEQYF.

V usage is TRBV6-1 and J usage is TRBJ2-7; 7 positions match TRBD1. After removal of 7 bases from V and 3 bases from J, the junction contained 6 bases not matched to a gene. The CDR3 is 13 amino acids. Germline values: CDR1 MNHNS, CDR2 SASEGT. CDR3 nucleotide sequence: TGTGCCAGCACCTTCCGACAGGGCTACGAGCAGTACTTC. Protein product: CASTFRQGYEQYF.

The DNA for the CDR3 is TGTGCCAGCAGCTCCCCTGGGGAGGGGCGACGCCACGAGCAGTACTTC. Encoded protein: CASSSPGEGRRHEQYF. The chain joins TRBV7-6 to TRBJ2-7; TRBD2 aligns across 7 bases. The V segment lost 4 bases and the J segment 5 bases; nucleotides outside the gene matches: 14. This CDR3 has 16 amino acids. Germline V gene sequence: CDR1 SGHVS, CDR2 FNYEAQ. The entire variable domain, with the rest obtained from reference TRBV7-6 and TRBJ2-7, is as follows: GAGVSQSPRYKVTKRGQDVALRCDPISGHVSLYWYRQALGQGPEFLTYFNYEAQQDKSGLPNDRFSAERPEGSISTLTIQRTEQRDSAMYRCASSSPGEGRRHEQYFGPGTRLTVT.

The table lists this clone with a few counts. This chain uses TRBV7-2 with TRBJ2-7, with a weak D call TRBD2 (6 bases). Germline V gives CDR1 SGHTA, CDR2 FQGNSA. Trimming removed 4 bases at V and 0 bases at J, with 16 bases between. The CDR3 has 16 residues. The CDR3 region is CASSSRRGRSSYEQYF. In DNA form, the CDR3 reads TGTGCCAGCAGCTCGAGGCGGGGAAGGAGCTCCTACGAGCAGTACTTC.

V and J are TRBV15 and TRBJ2-5; 11 bases map to TRBD2. V shed 3 bases and J 5 bases; nucleotides not matched to a gene: 5. CDR1 is LNHNV and CDR2 is YYDKDF in the germline V gene (reference sequence). The CDR3 consists of 15 residues. The CDR3 loop is CATSRWTSGSETQYF. The CDR3 coding sequence is TGTGCCACCAGCAGGTGGACTAGCGGGTCGGAGACCCAGTACTTC.

This chain connects TRBV29-1 to TRBJ2-3; no firm D call. Germline lookup yields CDR1 SQVTM and CDR2 ANQGSEA. The CDR3 length is 12 residues. Trimming cost V 5 bases and J 0 bases, with 6 bases left between them. The CDR3 bases are TGCAGCGTTACCCTGAGCACAGATACGCAGTATTTT. As protein: CSVTLSTDTQYF.

This chain connects TRBV6-1 to TRBJ1-2; 7 bases agree with TRBD1. V shed 4 bases and J 4 bases; nucleotides not matched to a gene: 3. Germline V lookup: CDR1 MNHNS, CDR2 SASEGT. The CDR3 sequence is 13 residues long. CDR3 nucleotide sequence: TGTGCCAGCAGTGGACAGGGCCCCTATGGCTACACCTTC. Translating gives CASSGQGPYGYTF.

The rearrangement uses TRBV5-1 and TRBJ2-1; D gene ambiguous. CDR3 size: 13 residues. Trimming left V 3 bases short and J 4 bases short, with 8 bases between. Looked up from germline, CDR1 is SGHRS and CDR2 is YFSETQ. The CDR3 sequence is CASSSQVYNEQFF. DNA of the CDR3: TGCGCCAGCAGCTCCCAGGTATACAATGAGCAGTTCTTC.

This sequence joins TRBV27 and TRBJ1-1; D unresolved. Between the trimmed V and J ends, which lost 1 base and 1 base, there was a span of 7 bases. There are 14 residues in the CDR3. Germline V gene lookup returns CDR1 MNHEY and CDR2 SMNVEV (reference sequence). CDR3 loop: CASSLLQPNTEAFF. CDR3 DNA: TGTGCCAGCAGTTTATTACAGCCGAACACTGAAGCTTTCTTT.

The table lists this clone with a few counts. The genes are TRBV2 and TRBJ2-2, with a weak D call TRBD1 (5 bases). The CDR3 is 13 residues long. CDR1 is SNHLY, CDR2 FYNNEI, per germline. V lost 8 bases, J lost 6 bases, and 13 bases lay in between. The CDR3 sequence: CASLRDFSGELFF. DNA for the CDR3: TGTGCCAGCCTCAGGGATTTCTCCGGGGAGCTGTTTTTT.

This sequence joins TRBV5-6 and TRBJ1-5, with D possibly being TRBD1 (5 bases). V was cut by 3 bases and J by 3 bases, with 10 bases left in between. CDR3 length: 14 residues. Germline CDR1 reads SGHDT; CDR2 reads YYEEEE. The CDR3 spells CASSWGRDNQPQHF. In nucleotides, the CDR3 is TGTGCCAGCAGCTGGGGCAGGGACAATCAGCCCCAGCATTTT.

The chain recombines TRBV5-4 with TRBJ2-5, with D uncertain. Germline lookup yields CDR1 SGHNT and CDR2 YYREEE (reference sequence). V lost 4 bases, J lost 2 bases, and 21 bases lay in between. The CDR3 is 17 residues long. CDR3 sequence: CASSHPDFLKAQETQYF. CDR3 in DNA: TGTGCCAGCAGCCATCCCGACTTTTTGAAGGCACAAGAGACCCAGTACTTC.

The rearrangement joins TRBV11-2 to TRBJ2-7, with D perhaps TRBD2 (5 bases). The CDR3 runs to 15 residues. CDR1 is SGHAT and CDR2 is FQNNGV in the germline V gene. V was cut by 5 bases and J by 3 bases, with 17 bases left in between. CDR3 protein: CASSPRAGSYYEQYF. The DNA for the CDR3 is TGTGCCAGCAGCCCACGGGCTGGGAGCTACTACGAGCAGTACTTC.

The chain carries TRBV2 and TRBJ1-5, with D possibly TRBD1 on 6 matching bases. Germline CDR1 reads SNHLY; CDR2 reads FYNNEI. V was shortened by 7 bases and J by 3 bases, with 13 bases between the two germline ends. CDR3 length: 14 residues. The CDR3 is CASTGGRLNQPQHF. The CDR3 DNA sequence: TGTGCCAGCACTGGGGGGCGCCTCAATCAGCCCCAGCATTTT.

This clone was observed at least ten times. The chain carries TRBV30 and TRBJ2-7; D is unclear. Trimming removed 3 bases from V and 5 bases from J, with 8 bases in between. Germline values: CDR1 GTSNPN, CDR2 SVGIG (reference sequence). The CDR3 is made up of 11 amino acids. CDR3 amino acids: CAWRAYDEQYF. The CDR3 DNA follows: TGTGCCTGGAGAGCATACGACGAGCAGTACTTC.

This chain links TRBV25-1 with TRBJ2-1; D gene ambiguous. The CDR3 loop spans 17 amino acids. V lost 7 bases and J lost 7, with 26 bases in between. Germline lookup yields CDR1 MGHDK and CDR2 SYGVNS. CDR3 residues: CASIHPDGSGHWNEQFF. DNA for the CDR3: TGTGCCAGCATTCACCCAGATGGGTCAGGTCACTGGAATGAGCAGTTCTTC.

The J gene is TRBJ2-7, the V gene TRBV19; 7 bases match TRBD2. This CDR3 has 15 residues. V was pared by 1 base and J by 2 bases, with 5 bases of the junction left unmatched. The germline V gene encodes CDR1 LNHDA and CDR2 SQIVND (reference sequence). The CDR3: CASSIVGGSAYEQYF. CDR3 nucleotide sequence: TGTGCCAGTAGTATAGTGGGCGGGAGCGCCTACGAGCAGTACTTC.

Comments on this clone: One junction end disagrees with the germline gene, perhaps due to a read error. This rearrangement joins TRBV5-1 to TRBJ1-3; D is perhaps TRBD1 (5 bases). The CDR3 runs 18 residues. Germline V gives CDR1 SGHRS, CDR2 YFSETQ. The DNA of the CDR3 is TGCGCCAGCAGTTTGGGGGAGCAGGGCCCAATCTCTGGAAACACCATATATTTT. Translation gives CASSLGEQGPISGNTIYF.

The J gene is TRBJ1-1, the V gene TRBV18, with no clear D. V was cut by 6 bases and J by 2 bases, with 16 bases left in between. This CDR3 spans 15 amino acids. Germline CDR1 and CDR2: KGHSH and LQKENI. As DNA, the CDR3 is TGTGCCAGCTCCCCGGTTATGCAGGCAAACACTGAAGCTTTCTTT. Amino acid sequence: CASSPVMQANTEAFF.

The rearrangement uses TRBV5-4 and TRBJ2-1; D gene ambiguous. Trimming took 0 bases from V and 5 from J, leaving 12 bases between them. Germline CDR1 SGHNT, CDR2 YYREEE (reference sequence). This CDR3 has 15 amino acids. CDR3 DNA sequence: TGTGCCAGCAGCTTGGCCAATCTGCCCAACAATGAGCAGTTCTTC. It translates to CASSLANLPNNEQFF. The full variable domain, with the rest looked up from reference TRBV5-4 and TRBJ2-1, is ETGVTQSPTHLIKTRGQQVTLRCSSQSGHNTVSWYQQALGQGPQFIFQYYREEENGRGNFPPRFSGLQFPNYSSELNVNALELDDSALYLCASSLANLPNNEQFFGPGTRLTVL.

The chain links TRBV18 to TRBJ1-1; 8 bases fit TRBD1. CDR1 is KGHSH, CDR2 LQKENI, per germline. This CDR3 has 14 amino acids. Unmatched junction bases numbered 4, after V lost 4 bases and J lost 3 bases. CDR3 coding DNA: TGTGCCAGCTCACTGACAGGGGTAGACACTGAAGCTTTCTTT. Translated: CASSLTGVDTEAFF.

The rearrangement uses TRBV7-8 and TRBJ2-7; D is possibly TRBD2 (5 bases). The CDR3 is 16 residues long. Germline lookup yields CDR1 SGHVS and CDR2 FQNEAQ. V lost 5 bases to trimming and J lost 4 bases, with 21 bases between them. The CDR3 DNA reads as TGTGCCAGCAGCCATAGGGCGGGCAGTAGCCTTTACGAGCAGTACTTC. It translates to CASSHRAGSSLYEQYF.

The chain has TRBV5-3 and TRBJ1-1; 8 nucleotides match TRBD1. Being an ORF, TRBV5-3 has a function that is uncertain. V lost 8 bases to trimming and J lost 11 bases; unmatched junction nucleotides: 17. CDR3 length equals 14 residues. The CDR3 region is CASRSLGQGGGAFF. CDR3 sequence (DNA): TGTGCCAGCCGATCCCTAGGACAGGGCGGTGGGGCTTTCTTT.